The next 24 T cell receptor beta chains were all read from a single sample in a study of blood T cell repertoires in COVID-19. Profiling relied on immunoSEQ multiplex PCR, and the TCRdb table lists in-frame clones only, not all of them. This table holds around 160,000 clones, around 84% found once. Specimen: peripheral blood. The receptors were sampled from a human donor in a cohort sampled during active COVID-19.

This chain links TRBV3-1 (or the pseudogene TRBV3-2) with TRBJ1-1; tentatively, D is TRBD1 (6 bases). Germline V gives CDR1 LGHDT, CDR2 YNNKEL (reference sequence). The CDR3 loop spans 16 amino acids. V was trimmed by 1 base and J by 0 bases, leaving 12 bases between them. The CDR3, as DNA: TGTGCCAGCAGCCAAGGCGGGGGGGCCATGAACACTGAAGCTTTCTTT. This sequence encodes CASSQGGGAMNTEAFF.

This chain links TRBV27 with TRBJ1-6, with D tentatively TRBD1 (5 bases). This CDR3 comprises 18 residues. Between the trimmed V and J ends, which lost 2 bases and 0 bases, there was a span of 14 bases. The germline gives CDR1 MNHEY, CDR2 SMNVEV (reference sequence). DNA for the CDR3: TGTGCCAGCAGTTTAGAACACCCAGGGTACTCCTATAATTCACCCCTCCACTTT. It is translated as CASSLEHPGYSYNSPLHF.

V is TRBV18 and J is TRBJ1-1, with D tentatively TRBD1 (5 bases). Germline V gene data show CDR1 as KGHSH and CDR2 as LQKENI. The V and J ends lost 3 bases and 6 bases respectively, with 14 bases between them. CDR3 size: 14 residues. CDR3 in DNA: TGTGCCAGCTCACCGGGGGAGGGAGCCCCTGAAGCTTTCTTT. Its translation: CASSPGEGAPEAFF.

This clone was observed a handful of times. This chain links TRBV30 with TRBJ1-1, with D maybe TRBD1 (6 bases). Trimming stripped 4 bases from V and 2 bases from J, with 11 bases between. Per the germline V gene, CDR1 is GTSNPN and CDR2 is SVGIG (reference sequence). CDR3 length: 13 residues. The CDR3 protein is CAWTRQVNTEAFF. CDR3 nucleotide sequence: TGTGCCTGGACGAGACAGGTCAACACTGAAGCTTTCTTT.

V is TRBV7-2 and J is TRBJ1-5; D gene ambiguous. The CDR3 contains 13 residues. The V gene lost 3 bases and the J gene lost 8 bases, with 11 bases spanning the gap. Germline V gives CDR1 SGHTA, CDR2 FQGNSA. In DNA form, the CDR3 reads TGTGCCAGCAGCTTCTGGGGAGGTGAGCCCCAGCATTTT. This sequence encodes CASSFWGGEPQHF.

CDR3 region: CASTDTPFRYGYTF. The CDR3 DNA is TGTGCCAGCACGGACACCCCGTTTCGCTATGGCTACACCTTC. This rearrangement joins TRBV6-5 to TRBJ1-2, with D possibly being TRBD1 (5 bases). Germline CDR1 MNHEY, CDR2 SVGAGI. The CDR3 loop spans 14 amino acids. V was shortened by 7 bases and J by 4 bases, with 16 bases between the two germline ends.

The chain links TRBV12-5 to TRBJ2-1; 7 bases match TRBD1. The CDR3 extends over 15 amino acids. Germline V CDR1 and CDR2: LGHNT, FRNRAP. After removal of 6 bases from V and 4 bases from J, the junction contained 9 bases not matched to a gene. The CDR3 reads CASGRQGGNYNEQFF. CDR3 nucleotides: TGTGCTAGTGGGCGACAGGGTGGGAATTACAATGAGCAGTTCTTC. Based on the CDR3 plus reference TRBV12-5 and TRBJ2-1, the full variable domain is DARVTQTPRHKVTEMGQEVTMRCQPILGHNTVFWYRQTMMQGLELLAYFRNRAPLDDSGMPKDRFSAEMPDATLATLKIQPSEPRDSAVYFCASGRQGGNYNEQFFGPGTRLTVL.

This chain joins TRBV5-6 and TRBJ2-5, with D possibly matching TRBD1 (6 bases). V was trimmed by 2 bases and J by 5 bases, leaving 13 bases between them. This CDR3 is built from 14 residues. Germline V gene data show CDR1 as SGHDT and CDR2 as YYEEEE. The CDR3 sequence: CASSLSGAVETQYF. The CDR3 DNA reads TGTGCCAGCAGCTTATCAGGGGCAGTGGAGACCCAGTACTTC.

DNA for the CDR3: TGTGCCAGTACTCGGGAGCGCAACACCGGGGAGCTGTTTTTT. Its protein product is CASTRERNTGELFF. This chain uses TRBV19 with TRBJ2-2; tentatively, D is TRBD2 (6 bases). This CDR3 spans 14 amino acids. The V end lost 7 bases, the J end lost 2 bases, and 11 bases lay between the germline ends. Germline lookup yields CDR1 LNHDA and CDR2 SQIVND (reference sequence).

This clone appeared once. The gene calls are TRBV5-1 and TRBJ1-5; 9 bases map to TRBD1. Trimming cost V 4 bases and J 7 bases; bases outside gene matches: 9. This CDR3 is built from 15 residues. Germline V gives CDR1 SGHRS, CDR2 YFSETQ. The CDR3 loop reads CASSPGTGWVQPQHF. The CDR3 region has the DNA TGCGCCAGCAGCCCCGGGACAGGGTGGGTCCAGCCCCAGCATTTT.

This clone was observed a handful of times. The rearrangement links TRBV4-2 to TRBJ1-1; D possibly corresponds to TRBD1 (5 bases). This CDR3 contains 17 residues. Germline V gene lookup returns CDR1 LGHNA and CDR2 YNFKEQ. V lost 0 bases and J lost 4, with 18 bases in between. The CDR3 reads CASSQEFDRRGGTEAFF. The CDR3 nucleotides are TGTGCCAGCAGCCAAGAGTTTGATCGGCGCGGGGGCACTGAAGCTTTCTTT.

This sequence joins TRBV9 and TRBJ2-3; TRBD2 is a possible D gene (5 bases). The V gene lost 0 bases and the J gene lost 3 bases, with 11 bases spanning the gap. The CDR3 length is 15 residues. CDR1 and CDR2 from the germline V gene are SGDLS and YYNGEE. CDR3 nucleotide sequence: TGTGCCAGCAGCGTAGGAGTGGAGGTAACAGATACGCAGTATTTT. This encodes CASSVGVEVTDTQYF.

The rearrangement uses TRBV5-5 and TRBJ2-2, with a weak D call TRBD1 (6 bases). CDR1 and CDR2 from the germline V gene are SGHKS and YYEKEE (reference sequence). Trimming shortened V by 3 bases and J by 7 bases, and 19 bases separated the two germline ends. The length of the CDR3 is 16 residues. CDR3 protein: CASSSSGTPSHGELFF. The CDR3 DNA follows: TGTGCCAGCAGCTCATCCGGGACACCGTCCCACGGGGAGCTGTTTTTT. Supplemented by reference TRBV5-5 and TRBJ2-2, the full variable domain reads DAGVTQSPTHLIKTRGQQVTLRCSPISGHKSVSWYQQVLGQGPQFIFQYYEKEERGRGNFPDRFSARQFPNYSSELNVNALLLGDSALYLCASSSSGTPSHGELFFGEGSRLTVL.

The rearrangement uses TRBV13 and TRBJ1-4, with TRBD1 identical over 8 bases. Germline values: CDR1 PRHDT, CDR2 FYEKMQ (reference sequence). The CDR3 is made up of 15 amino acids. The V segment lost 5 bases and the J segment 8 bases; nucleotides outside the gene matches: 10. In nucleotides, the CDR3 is TGTGCCAGCAGCCCACAGGGGGGGTTAGGAGAAAAACTGTTTTTT. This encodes CASSPQGGLGEKLFF.

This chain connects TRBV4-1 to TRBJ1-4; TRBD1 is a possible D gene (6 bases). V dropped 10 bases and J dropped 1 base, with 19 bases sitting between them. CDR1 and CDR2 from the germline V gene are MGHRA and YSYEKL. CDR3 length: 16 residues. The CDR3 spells CATRYGGAGTNEKLFF. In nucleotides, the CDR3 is TGCGCCACCCGATATGGGGGGGCAGGAACTAATGAAAAACTGTTTTTT.

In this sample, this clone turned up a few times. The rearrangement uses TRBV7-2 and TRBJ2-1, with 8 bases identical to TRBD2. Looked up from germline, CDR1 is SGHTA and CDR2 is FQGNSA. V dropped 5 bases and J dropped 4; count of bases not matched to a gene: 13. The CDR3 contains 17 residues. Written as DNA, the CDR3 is TGTGCCAGCAGCAAATTCGCGGGGGGCGTCTTTTACAATGAGCAGTTCTTC. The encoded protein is CASSKFAGGVFYNEQFF.

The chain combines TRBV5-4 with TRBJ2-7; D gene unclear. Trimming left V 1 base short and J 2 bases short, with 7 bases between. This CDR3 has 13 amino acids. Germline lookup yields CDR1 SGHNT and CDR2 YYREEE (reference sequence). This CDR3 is CASSLSSAYEQYF. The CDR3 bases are TGTGCCAGCAGCTTGTCCAGTGCCTACGAGCAGTACTTC.

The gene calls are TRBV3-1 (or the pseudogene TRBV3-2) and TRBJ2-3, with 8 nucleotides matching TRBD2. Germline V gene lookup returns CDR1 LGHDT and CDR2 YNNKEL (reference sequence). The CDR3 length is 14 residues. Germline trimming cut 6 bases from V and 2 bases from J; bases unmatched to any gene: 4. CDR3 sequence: CASSSGAITDTQYF. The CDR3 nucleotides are TGTGCCAGCAGTAGCGGGGCCATCACAGATACGCAGTATTTT.

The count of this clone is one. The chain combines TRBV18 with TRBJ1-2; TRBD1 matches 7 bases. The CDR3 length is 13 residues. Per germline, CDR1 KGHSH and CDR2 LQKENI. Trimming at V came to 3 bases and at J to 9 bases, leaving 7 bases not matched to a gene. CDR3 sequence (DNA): TGTGCCAGCTCACCCGGGGACAGCCGCAGCTACACCTTC. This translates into CASSPGDSRSYTF.

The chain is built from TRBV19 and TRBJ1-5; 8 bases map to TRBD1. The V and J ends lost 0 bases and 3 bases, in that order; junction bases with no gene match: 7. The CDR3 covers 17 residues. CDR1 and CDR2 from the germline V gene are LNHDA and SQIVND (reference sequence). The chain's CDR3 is CASSIDPVRGPNQPQHF. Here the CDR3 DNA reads TGTGCCAGTAGTATAGATCCGGTCAGGGGGCCCAATCAGCCCCAGCATTTT.

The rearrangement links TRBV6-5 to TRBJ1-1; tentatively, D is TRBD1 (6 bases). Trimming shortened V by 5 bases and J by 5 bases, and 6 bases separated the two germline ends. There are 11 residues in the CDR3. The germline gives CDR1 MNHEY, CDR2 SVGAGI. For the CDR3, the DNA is TGTGCCAGCAGTAGGGGGACTGAAGCTTTCTTT. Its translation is CASSRGTEAFF.

The chain's CDR3 is CASSLVSLSSYEQYF. CDR3 bases: TGTGCCAGCAGCTTAGTCTCTCTCAGCTCCTACGAGCAGTACTTC. The V call is TRBV11-3, the J call TRBJ2-7, with D uncertain. Germline V gene lookup returns CDR1 SGHNT and CDR2 YENEEA. The CDR3 extends over 15 amino acids. The germline V and J ends were trimmed by 1 base and 0 bases, with 10 bases remaining between them. The full variable domain, with the rest looked up from reference TRBV11-3 and TRBJ2-7, is EAGVVQSPRYKIIEKKQPVAFWCNPISGHNTLYWYLQNLGQGPELLIRYENEEAVDDSQLPKDRFSAERLKGVDSTLKIQPAELGDSAVYLCASSLVSLSSYEQYFGPGTRLTVT.

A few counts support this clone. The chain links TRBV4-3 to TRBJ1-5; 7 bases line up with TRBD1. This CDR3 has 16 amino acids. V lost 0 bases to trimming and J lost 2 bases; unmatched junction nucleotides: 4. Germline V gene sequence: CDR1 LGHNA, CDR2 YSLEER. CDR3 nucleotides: TGCGCCAGCAGCCAAGAGATAGGACAGGGCAATCAGCCCCAGCATTTT. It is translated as CASSQEIGQGNQPQHF.

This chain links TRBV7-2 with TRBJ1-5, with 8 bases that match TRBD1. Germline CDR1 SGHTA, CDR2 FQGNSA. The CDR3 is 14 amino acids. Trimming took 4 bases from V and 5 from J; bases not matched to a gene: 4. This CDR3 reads CASSYGQGDQPQHF. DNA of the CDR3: TGTGCCAGCAGCTACGGACAGGGTGATCAGCCCCAGCATTTT.